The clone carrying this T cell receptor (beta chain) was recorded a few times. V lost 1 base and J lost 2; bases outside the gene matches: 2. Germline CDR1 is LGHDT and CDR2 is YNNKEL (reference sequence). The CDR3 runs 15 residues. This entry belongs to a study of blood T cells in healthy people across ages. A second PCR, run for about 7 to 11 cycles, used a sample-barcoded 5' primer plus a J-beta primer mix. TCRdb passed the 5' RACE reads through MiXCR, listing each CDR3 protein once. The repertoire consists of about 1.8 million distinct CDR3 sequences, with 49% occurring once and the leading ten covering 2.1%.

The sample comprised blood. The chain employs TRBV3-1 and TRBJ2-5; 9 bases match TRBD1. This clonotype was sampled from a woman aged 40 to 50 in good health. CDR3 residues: CASSQGDRVQETQYF. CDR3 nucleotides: TGTGCCAGCAGCCAAGGGGACAGGGTGCAAGAGACCCAGTACTTC.